This T cell receptor (beta chain) was profiled in a study of patients and donors after allogeneic stem cell transplantation. A few counts support this clonotype. With 0 bases removed from V and 5 bases from J, the gap between germline ends came to 9 bases. The germline V gene has CDR1 ENHRY and CDR2 SYGVKD. This CDR3 is built from 14 residues. TCRdb re-analysed the RT-PCR reads in MiXCR, keeping a single row per CDR3 protein. The table includes roughly 960,000 distinct CDR3 sequences, about a sixth detected once. The TCR was taken from a human donor who was either an allogeneic HSCT recipient or a stem cell or donor lymphocyte infusion donor (not recorded which). It is not recorded whose cells these are; they may come from a transplant donor. The source material was blood, either unsorted or a sorted T cell fraction (not recorded which). The chain links TRBV10-3 to TRBJ2-3; no clear D gene. In DNA, the CDR3 is TGTGCCATCAGTGAGTCGGCAGCTCAAGATACGCAGTATTTT. Translation gives CAISESAAQDTQYF.